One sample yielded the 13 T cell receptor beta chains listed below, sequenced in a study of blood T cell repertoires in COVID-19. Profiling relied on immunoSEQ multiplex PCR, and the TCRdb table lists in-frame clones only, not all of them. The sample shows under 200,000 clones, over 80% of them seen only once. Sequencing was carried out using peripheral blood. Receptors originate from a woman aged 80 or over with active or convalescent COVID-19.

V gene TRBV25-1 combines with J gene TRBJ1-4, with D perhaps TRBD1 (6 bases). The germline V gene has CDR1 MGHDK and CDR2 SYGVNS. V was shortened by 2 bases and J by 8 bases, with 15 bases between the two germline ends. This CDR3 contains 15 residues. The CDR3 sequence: CASSERYRVGEKLFF. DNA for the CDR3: TGTGCCAGCAGTGAAAGGTACAGGGTAGGGGAAAAACTGTTTTTT.

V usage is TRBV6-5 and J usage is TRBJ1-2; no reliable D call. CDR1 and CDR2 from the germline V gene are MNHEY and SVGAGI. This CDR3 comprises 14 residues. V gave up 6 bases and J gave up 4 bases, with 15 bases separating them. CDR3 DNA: TGTGCCAGCAGCCCACTAGGGAGCGGCTATGGCTACACCTTC. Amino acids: CASSPLGSGYGYTF.

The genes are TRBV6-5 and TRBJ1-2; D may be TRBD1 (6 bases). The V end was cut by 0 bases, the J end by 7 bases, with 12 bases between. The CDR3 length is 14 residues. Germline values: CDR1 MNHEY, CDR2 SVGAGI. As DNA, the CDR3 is TGTGCCAGCAGTTACTCTCAGGGGTTCTCTGGCTACACCTTC. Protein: CASSYSQGFSGYTF.

The CDR3 region has the DNA TGTGCCAGCAGTTTGAAGAGCGGGACTGAAGCTTTCTTT. Protein: CASSLKSGTEAFF. The gene calls are TRBV27 and TRBJ1-1; D unresolved. This CDR3 has 13 residues. Trimming removed 3 bases from V and 5 bases from J, with 10 bases in between. Per the germline V gene, CDR1 is MNHEY and CDR2 is SMNVEV (reference sequence).

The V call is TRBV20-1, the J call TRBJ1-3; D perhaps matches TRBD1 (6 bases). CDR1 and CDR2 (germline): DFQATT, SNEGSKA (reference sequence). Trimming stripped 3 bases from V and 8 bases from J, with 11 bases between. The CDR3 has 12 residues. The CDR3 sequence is CSASEGGDTIYF. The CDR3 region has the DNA TGCAGTGCTAGTGAAGGGGGAGACACCATATATTTT.

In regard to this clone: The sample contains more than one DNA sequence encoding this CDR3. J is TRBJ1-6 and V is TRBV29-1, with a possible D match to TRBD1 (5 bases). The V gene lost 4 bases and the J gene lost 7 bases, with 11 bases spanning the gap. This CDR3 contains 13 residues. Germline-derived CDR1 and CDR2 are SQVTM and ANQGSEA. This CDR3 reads CSVGDSANSPLHF. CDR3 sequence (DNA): TGCAGCGTTGGGGACTCGGCAAATTCACCCCTCCACTTT.

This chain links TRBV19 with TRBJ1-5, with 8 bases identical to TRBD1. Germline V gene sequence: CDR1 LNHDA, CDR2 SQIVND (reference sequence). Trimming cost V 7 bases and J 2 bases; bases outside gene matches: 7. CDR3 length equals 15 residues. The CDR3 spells CASTATGDRNQPQHF. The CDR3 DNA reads TGTGCCAGTACCGCGACAGGGGACCGCAATCAGCCCCAGCATTTT. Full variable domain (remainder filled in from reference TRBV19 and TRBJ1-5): DGGITQSPKYLFRKEGQNVTLSCEQNLNHDAMYWYRQDPGQGLRLIYYSQIVNDFQKGDIAEGYSVSREKKESFPLTVTSAQKNPTAFYLCASTATGDRNQPQHFGDGTRLSIL.

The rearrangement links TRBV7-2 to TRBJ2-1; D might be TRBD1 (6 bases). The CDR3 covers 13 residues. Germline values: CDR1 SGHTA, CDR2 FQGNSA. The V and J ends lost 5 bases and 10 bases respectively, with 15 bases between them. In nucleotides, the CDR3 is TGTGCCAGCAGCCTAAACAGGGATTACGAGCAGTTCTTC. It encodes CASSLNRDYEQFF.

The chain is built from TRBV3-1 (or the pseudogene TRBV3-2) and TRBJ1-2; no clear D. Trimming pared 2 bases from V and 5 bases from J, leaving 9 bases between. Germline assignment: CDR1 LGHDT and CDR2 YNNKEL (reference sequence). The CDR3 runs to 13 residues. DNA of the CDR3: TGTGCCAGCAGCCAACCGGGTCCTTATGGCTACACCTTC. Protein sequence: CASSQPGPYGYTF.

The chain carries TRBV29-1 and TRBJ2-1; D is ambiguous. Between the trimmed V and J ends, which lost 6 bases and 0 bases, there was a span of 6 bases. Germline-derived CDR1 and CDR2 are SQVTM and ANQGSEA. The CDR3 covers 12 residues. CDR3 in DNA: TGCAGCGTCTACCCCTCCTACAATGAGCAGTTCTTC. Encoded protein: CSVYPSYNEQFF.

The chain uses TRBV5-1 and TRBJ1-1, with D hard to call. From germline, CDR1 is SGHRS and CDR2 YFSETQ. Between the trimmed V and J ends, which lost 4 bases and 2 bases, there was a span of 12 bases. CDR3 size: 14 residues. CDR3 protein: CASSLTVLNTEAFF. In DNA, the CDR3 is TGCGCCAGCAGCCTAACAGTGTTAAACACTGAAGCTTTCTTT.

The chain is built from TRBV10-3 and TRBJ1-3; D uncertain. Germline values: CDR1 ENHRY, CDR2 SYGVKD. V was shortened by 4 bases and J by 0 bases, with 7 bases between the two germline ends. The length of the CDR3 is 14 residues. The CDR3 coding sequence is TGTGCCATCAGTGCCGCGCCCTCTGGAAACACCATATATTTT. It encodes CAISAAPSGNTIYF.

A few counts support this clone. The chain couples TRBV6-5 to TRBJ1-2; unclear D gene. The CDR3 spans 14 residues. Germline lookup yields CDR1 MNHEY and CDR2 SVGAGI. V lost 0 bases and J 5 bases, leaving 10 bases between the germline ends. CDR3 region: CASSYSRAGYGYTF. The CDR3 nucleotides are TGTGCCAGCAGTTACTCTAGGGCGGGATATGGCTACACCTTC.